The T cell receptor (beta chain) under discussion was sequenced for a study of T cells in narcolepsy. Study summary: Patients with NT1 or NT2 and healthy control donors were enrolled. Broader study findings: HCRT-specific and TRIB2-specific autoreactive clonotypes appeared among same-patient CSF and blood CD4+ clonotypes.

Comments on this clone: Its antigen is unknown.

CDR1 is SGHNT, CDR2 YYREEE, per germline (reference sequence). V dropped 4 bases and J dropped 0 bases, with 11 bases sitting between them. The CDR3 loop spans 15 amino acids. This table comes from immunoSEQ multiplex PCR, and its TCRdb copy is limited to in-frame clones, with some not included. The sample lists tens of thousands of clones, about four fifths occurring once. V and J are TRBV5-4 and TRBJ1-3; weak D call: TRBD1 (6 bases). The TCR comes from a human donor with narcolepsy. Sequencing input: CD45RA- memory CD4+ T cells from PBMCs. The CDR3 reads CASSAGTFSGNTIYF. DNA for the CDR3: TGTGCCAGCAGCGCTGGGACATTCTCTGGAAACACCATATATTTT.